The 8 T cell receptor beta chains in this list originate from one sample, sequenced in a study of control samples from healthy donors and cancer patients. Some clones are missing from TCRdb's copy, which holds only in-frame ones; the method was immunoSEQ multiplex PCR. The sample lists about 160,000 clones; over 85% were seen once. The sequenced sample was blood. All receptors come from a middle-aged woman in good health.

The rearrangement links TRBV27 to TRBJ1-1; 10 bases align to TRBD1. The V gene end was trimmed by 5 bases and the J gene end by 3 bases; junction bases not matched to a gene: 12. Germline CDR1 and CDR2: MNHEY and SMNVEV (reference sequence). The CDR3 spans 17 residues. This CDR3 is CASSLTGGYLLDTEAFF. CDR3 DNA: TGTGCCAGCAGTCTGACAGGGGGCTACCTCCTGGACACTGAAGCTTTCTTT.

This chain links TRBV13 with TRBJ1-1, with D possibly matching TRBD1 (5 bases). The CDR3 consists of 14 residues. Germline loops: CDR1 PRHDT, CDR2 FYEKMQ (reference sequence). Trimming cost V 5 bases and J 1 base, with 11 bases left between them. CDR3 DNA sequence: TGTGCCAGCAGCCCTGACAGCCGGAACACTGAAGCTTTCTTT. Translating gives CASSPDSRNTEAFF.

The V gene is TRBV24-1, the J gene TRBJ2-3; TRBD2 agrees at 7 bases. The J segment lost 2 bases and the V segment lost 3 bases, leaving 4 bases of the junction unmatched. CDR3 length: 15 amino acids. Per germline, CDR1 KGHDR and CDR2 SFDVKD. CDR3: CATSDAGVNTDTQYF. As DNA, the CDR3 is TGTGCCACCAGTGATGCGGGGGTAAACACAGATACGCAGTATTTT.

The chain joins TRBV10-3 to TRBJ1-5, with D possibly matching TRBD1 (5 bases). The V end was cut by 1 base, the J end by 4 bases, with 11 bases between. The CDR3 loop spans 15 amino acids. Germline lookup yields CDR1 ENHRY and CDR2 SYGVKD. Written as DNA, the CDR3 is TGTGCCATCAGTGAGTTCACAGGTGGAAATCAGCCCCAGCATTTT. It translates to CAISEFTGGNQPQHF.

V and J are TRBV2 and TRBJ1-1; 7 bases are shared with TRBD1. This CDR3 has 15 residues. The V gene's germline CDR1 is SNHLY and CDR2 FYNNEI. The ends lost 1 base at V and 1 base at J; junction bases unmatched: 3. Written as DNA, the CDR3 is TGTGCCAGCAGTGAAGGACAGGGCCGGAACACTGAAGCTTTCTTT. Translating it yields CASSEGQGRNTEAFF.

The V gene is TRBV4-1, the J gene TRBJ1-1; TRBD1 aligns across 8 bases. The germline CDR1 and CDR2 sequences are MGHRA and YSYEKL. The junction had 6 bases not matched to a gene; V was cut back by 0 bases and J by 3 bases. The CDR3 is 16 residues long. CDR3 in amino acids: CASSQDGQGVYTEAFF. In nucleotides, the CDR3 is TGCGCCAGCAGCCAAGATGGACAGGGCGTCTACACTGAAGCTTTCTTT.

This rearrangement joins TRBV19 to TRBJ1-4; perhaps TRBD1 as D (5 bases). The CDR3 contains 14 residues. Trimming shortened V by 5 bases and J by 1 base, and 8 bases separated the two germline ends. The V gene's germline CDR1 is LNHDA and CDR2 SQIVND (reference sequence). The CDR3 nucleotides are TGTGCCAGTAGTTTCGGGGGAACTAATGAAAAACTGTTTTTT. Amino acids: CASSFGGTNEKLFF. Combining the CDR3 with reference TRBV19 and TRBJ1-4 gives the whole variable domain DGGITQSPKYLFRKEGQNVTLSCEQNLNHDAMYWYRQDPGQGLRLIYYSQIVNDFQKGDIAEGYSVSREKKESFPLTVTSAQKNPTAFYLCASSFGGTNEKLFFGSGTQLSVL.

The chain carries TRBV2 and TRBJ2-1; D is ambiguous. Trimming removed 7 bases at V and 5 bases at J, with 18 bases between. This CDR3 contains 15 residues. In germline, CDR1 is SNHLY, CDR2 FYNNEI. CDR3 in DNA: TGTGCCAGCATCGAATGGTTTACCCACGACAATGAGCAGTTCTTC. Its protein is CASIEWFTHDNEQFF.